This T cell receptor (beta chain) was found in a study of PD-L1 blockade in urothelial cancer. Time point given: peripheral blood 6 weeks after treatment start. Trimming left V 2 bases short and J 0 bases short, with 15 bases between. Germline V gene lookup returns CDR1 KGHSH and CDR2 LQKENI. The CDR3 contains 17 residues. Repertoires were generated with immunoSEQ multiplex PCR, while TCRdb's copy carries only in-frame clones and drops some. The data hold some 120,000 clones, with more than 85% observed a single time. This chain uses TRBV18 with TRBJ2-3; D is possibly TRBD1 (6 bases). The source is a man in his 60s with urothelial cancer. Sample: PBMCs, taken around atezolizumab (anti-PD-L1) treatment. The CDR3 reads CASSPLQGFGSTDTQYF. The DNA for the CDR3 is TGTGCCAGCTCACCATTACAGGGATTCGGAAGCACAGATACGCAGTATTTT. The variable domain in full, with the rest retrieved from reference TRBV18 and TRBJ2-3, is NAGVMQNPRHLVRRRGQEARLRCSPMKGHSHVYWYRQLPEEGLKFMVYLQKENIIDESGMPKERFSAEFPKEGPSILRIQQVVRGDSAAYFCASSPLQGFGSTDTQYFGPGTRLTVL.